Reported below is one TCR beta chain. TCRdb keeps only in-frame clones here, not all; method: immunoSEQ multiplex PCR. Of approximately 230,000 clones listed, approximately 90% are singletons. This specimen comes from a study of blood T cell repertoires in COVID-19. The V gene's germline CDR1 is SGHRS and CDR2 YFSETQ. CDR3 length: 16 amino acids. V gave up 7 bases and J gave up 1 base, with 18 bases separating them. All enrollees were about 18 to 89 years old and from fewer than 25 US areas. Donors in Cohort 3 who had recovered were those with two negative PCRs, healthcare professional clearance, or resolution of their symptoms.

J is TRBJ1-3 and V is TRBV5-1; D might be TRBD1 (6 bases). Specimen: PBMCs or T cells enriched from blood (not recorded which). The TCR was taken from a man aged 18-30 years who had recovered from COVID-19. The CDR3 nucleotides read TGCGCCAGCGACGACAGGCTTTACGATTCTGGAAACACCATATATTTT. This encodes CASDDRLYDSGNTIYF.